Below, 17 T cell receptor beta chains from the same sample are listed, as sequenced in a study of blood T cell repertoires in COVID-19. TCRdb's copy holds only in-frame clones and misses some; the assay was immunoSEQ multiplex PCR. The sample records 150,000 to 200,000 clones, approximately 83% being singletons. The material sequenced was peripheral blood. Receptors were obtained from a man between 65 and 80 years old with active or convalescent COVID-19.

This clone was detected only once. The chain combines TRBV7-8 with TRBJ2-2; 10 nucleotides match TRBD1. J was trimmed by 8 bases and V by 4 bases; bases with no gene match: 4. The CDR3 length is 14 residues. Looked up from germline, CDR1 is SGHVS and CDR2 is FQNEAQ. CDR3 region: CASSSWDRGGELFF. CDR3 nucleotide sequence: TGTGCCAGCAGCTCATGGGACAGGGGAGGGGAGCTGTTTTTT.

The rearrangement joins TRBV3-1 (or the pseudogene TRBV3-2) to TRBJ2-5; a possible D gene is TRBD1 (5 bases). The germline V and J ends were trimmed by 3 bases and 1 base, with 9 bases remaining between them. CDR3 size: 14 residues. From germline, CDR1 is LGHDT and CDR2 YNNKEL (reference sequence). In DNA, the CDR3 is TGTGCCAGCAGCCACGACAGTATCCAAGAGACCCAGTACTTC. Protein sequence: CASSHDSIQETQYF.

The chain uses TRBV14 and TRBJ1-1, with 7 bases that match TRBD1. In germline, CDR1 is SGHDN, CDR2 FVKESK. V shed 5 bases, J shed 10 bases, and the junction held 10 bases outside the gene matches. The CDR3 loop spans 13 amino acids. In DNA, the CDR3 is TGTGCCAGCAGCGGACCAGGGGGATGGGGAGCTTTCTTT. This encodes CASSGPGGWGAFF.

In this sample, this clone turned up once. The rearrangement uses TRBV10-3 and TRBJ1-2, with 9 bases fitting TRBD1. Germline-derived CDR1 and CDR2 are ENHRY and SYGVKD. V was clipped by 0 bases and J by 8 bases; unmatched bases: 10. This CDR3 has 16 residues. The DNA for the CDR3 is TGTGCCATCAGTGAGTCAGGGTGGACAGGGGTTCAAGGCTACACCTTC. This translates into CAISESGWTGVQGYTF.

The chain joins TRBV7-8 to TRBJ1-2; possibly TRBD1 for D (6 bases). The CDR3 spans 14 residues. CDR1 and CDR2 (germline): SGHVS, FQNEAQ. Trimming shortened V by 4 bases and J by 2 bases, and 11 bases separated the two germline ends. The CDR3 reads CASSWAGENYGYTF. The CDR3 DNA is TGTGCCAGCAGCTGGGCAGGGGAGAACTATGGCTACACCTTC.

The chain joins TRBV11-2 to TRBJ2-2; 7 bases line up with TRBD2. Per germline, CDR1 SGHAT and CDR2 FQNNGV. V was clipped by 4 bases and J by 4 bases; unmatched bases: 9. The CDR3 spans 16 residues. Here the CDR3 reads CASSSTGGTFTGELFF. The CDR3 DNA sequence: TGTGCCAGCAGCTCCACCGGGGGGACCTTCACCGGGGAGCTGTTTTTT.

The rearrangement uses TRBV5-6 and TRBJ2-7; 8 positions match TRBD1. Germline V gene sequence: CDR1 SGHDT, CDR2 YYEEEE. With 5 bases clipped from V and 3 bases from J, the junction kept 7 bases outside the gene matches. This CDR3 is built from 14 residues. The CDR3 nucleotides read TGTGCCAGCAGTAACAGGGGGGTAAACTACGAGCAGTACTTC. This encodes CASSNRGVNYEQYF.

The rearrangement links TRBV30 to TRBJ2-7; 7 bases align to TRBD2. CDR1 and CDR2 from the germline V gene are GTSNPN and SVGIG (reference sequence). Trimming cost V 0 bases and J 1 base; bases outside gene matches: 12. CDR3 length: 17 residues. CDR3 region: CAWSVGGWRELSYEQYF. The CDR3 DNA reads TGTGCCTGGAGTGTCGGTGGGTGGCGGGAGTTGTCCTACGAGCAGTACTTC.

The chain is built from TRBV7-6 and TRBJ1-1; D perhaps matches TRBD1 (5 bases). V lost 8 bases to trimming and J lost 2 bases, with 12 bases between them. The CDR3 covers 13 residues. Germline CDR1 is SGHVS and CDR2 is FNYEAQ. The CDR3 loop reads CASRARDNTEAFF. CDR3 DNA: TGTGCCAGCCGGGCCAGGGATAACACTGAAGCTTTCTTT. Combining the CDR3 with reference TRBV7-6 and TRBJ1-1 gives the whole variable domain GAGVSQSPRYKVTKRGQDVALRCDPISGHVSLYWYRQALGQGPEFLTYFNYEAQQDKSGLPNDRFSAERPEGSISTLTIQRTEQRDSAMYRCASRARDNTEAFFGQGTRLTVV.

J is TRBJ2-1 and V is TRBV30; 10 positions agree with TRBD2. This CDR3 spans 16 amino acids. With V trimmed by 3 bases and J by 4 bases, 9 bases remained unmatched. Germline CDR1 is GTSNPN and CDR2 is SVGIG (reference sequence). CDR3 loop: CAWSRAGGPGYNEQFF. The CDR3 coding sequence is TGTGCCTGGAGCCGAGCGGGAGGGCCGGGGTACAATGAGCAGTTCTTC.

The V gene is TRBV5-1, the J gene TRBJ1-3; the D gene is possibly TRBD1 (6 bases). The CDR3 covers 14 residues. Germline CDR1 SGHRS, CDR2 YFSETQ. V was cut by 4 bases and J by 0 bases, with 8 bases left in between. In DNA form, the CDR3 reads TGCGCCAGCAGCCAGACAGGCTCTGGAAACACCATATATTTT. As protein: CASSQTGSGNTIYF.

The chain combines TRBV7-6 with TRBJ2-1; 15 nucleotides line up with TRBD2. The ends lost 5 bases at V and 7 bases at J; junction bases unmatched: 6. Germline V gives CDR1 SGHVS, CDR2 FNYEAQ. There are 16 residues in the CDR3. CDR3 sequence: CASSRRTSGRGNEQFF. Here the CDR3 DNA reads TGTGCCAGCAGCAGACGGACTAGCGGGAGGGGAAATGAGCAGTTCTTC.

The CDR3 nucleotides are TGTGCCAGCAGCTTTCAGGGGGGTAACACTGAAGCTTTCTTT. This codes for CASSFQGGNTEAFF. V gene TRBV7-2 combines with J gene TRBJ1-1, with 7 bases fitting TRBD1. Trimming removed 3 bases from V and 2 bases from J; junction bases left unmatched: 3. The CDR3 runs to 14 residues. Germline lookup yields CDR1 SGHTA and CDR2 FQGNSA.

For the CDR3, the DNA is TGTGCCAGCAGTTCCGGGACAGTTTCTACCAGGTACTTC. Amino acids: CASSSGTVSTRYF. The genes are TRBV27 and TRBJ2-7; 7 nucleotides align to TRBD1. The V segment lost 4 bases and the J segment 12 bases; nucleotides outside the gene matches: 12. Germline-derived CDR1 and CDR2 are MNHEY and SMNVEV (reference sequence). The CDR3 is 13 residues long.

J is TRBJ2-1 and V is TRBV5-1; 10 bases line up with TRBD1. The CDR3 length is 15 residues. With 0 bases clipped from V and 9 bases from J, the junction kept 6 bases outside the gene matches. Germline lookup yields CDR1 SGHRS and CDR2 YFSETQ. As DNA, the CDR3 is TGCGCCAGCAGCTTGGGGCAGGACAGGGGGAGTGAGCAGTTCTTC. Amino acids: CASSLGQDRGSEQFF.

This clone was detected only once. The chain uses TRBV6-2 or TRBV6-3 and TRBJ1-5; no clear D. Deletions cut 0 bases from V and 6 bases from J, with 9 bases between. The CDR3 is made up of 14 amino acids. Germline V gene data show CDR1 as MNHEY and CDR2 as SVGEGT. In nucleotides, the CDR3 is TGTGCCAGCAGTTACTCGGGAGGGCTTCAGCCCCAGCATTTT. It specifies CASSYSGGLQPQHF.

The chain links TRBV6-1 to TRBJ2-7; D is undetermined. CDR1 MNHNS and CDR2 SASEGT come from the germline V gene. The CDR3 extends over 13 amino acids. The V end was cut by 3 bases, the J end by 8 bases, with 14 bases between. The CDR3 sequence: CASSDPATFKQYF. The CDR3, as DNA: TGTGCCAGCAGTGATCCGGCGACATTTAAGCAGTACTTC.